The 6 T cell receptor beta chains reported below all come from one sample, sequenced in a study of blood T cell repertoires in COVID-19. Clones were sequenced by immunoSEQ multiplex PCR, and TCRdb holds only the in-frame ones, with some missing. Among 250,000 to 350,000 clones listed, 75% to 90% were seen once. The sequencing sample was made of peripheral blood. The source is a man aged 25-45 years with acute or convalescent COVID-19.

This chain uses TRBV5-8 with TRBJ1-2; 9 bases line up with TRBD1. Germline CDR1 reads SGHTS; CDR2 reads YDEGEE. The ends lost 6 bases at V and 7 bases at J; junction bases unmatched: 10. This CDR3 region has 14 residues. Here the CDR3 reads CASNLGGTGFGYTF. CDR3 in DNA: TGTGCCAGCAATCTTGGGGGGACAGGGTTTGGCTACACCTTC.

The chain has TRBV28 and TRBJ1-3, with D unclear. Germline-derived CDR1 and CDR2 are MDHEN and SYDVKM. The V and J ends lost 8 bases and 0 bases respectively, with 11 bases between them. The CDR3 has 14 amino acids. Written as DNA, the CDR3 is TGTGCCAGCGCGGCGGTCGACTCTGGAAACACCATATATTTT. Translated, it gives CASAAVDSGNTIYF.

The rearrangement joins TRBV5-4 to TRBJ2-3; 8 bases align to TRBD2. The CDR3 has 17 amino acids. Trimming cost V 0 bases and J 6 bases; bases outside gene matches: 12. The V gene's germline CDR1 is SGHNT and CDR2 YYREEE (reference sequence). The CDR3 sequence is CASSLGGQRAGVDTQYF. As DNA, the CDR3 is TGTGCCAGCAGCTTGGGCGGACAGCGAGCGGGGGTGGATACGCAGTATTTT.

This clone appeared a single time. Other DNA sequences in this specimen translate into the identical CDR3. This chain links TRBV9 with TRBJ1-5; D not certain. Germline CDR1 SGDLS, CDR2 YYNGEE. V lost 0 bases to trimming and J lost 2 bases, with 3 bases between them. The CDR3 covers 13 residues. The CDR3 coding sequence is TGTGCCAGCAGCGTAGCGGGCAATCAGCCCCAGCATTTT. It encodes CASSVAGNQPQHF.

This chain connects TRBV19 to TRBJ1-5; 9 bases match TRBD1. This CDR3 region has 16 residues. CDR1 is LNHDA and CDR2 is SQIVND in the germline V gene (reference sequence). Germline trimming cut 2 bases from V and 7 bases from J; bases unmatched to any gene: 9. As DNA, the CDR3 is TGTGCCAGTAGTATAAATATCGGGACAGGGTACCAGCCCCAGCATTTT. Translating gives CASSINIGTGYQPQHF.

This chain connects TRBV24-1 to TRBJ1-2; D is uncertain. CDR3 size: 11 residues. In germline, CDR1 is KGHDR, CDR2 SFDVKD. Trimming removed 5 bases at V and 6 bases at J, with 6 bases between. DNA of the CDR3: TGTGCCACCAGTGGACAAGATGGCTACACCTTC. Protein: CATSGQDGYTF.